A single sample gave rise to the 26 T cell receptor beta chains below, sequenced in a study of T cells in Graves' hyperthyroidism and ophthalmopathy. Using RNA transcripts as the source, TCR beta CDR3 regions were amplified. The TCR CDR3 first-round RT-PCR relied on the HTBI primer set. Via MiXCR, TCRdb re-called the multiplex PCR reads, giving one row per CDR3 protein. The sample carries hundreds of thousands of distinct CDR3 sequences, about 20% recorded once. The sample was blood. These receptors originate from a man aged 35 to 55 with Graves' ophthalmopathy.

This clonotype showed up many times. The chain couples TRBV20-1 to TRBJ2-1; 11 positions match TRBD2. Germline lookup yields CDR1 DFQATT and CDR2 SNEGSKA (reference sequence). Trimming took 4 bases from V and 13 from J; bases not matched to a gene: 9. The CDR3 length is 13 residues. The CDR3 nucleotides read TGCAGTGCTACCAAAACTAGCGGGGGACGACAGTTCTTC. Translation gives CSATKTSGGRQFF.

This chain links TRBV6-2 or TRBV6-3 with TRBJ1-5; a weak D match, TRBD1 (5 bases). This CDR3 contains 17 residues. With 2 bases removed from V and 0 bases from J, the gap between germline ends came to 14 bases. Germline loops: CDR1 MNHEY, CDR2 SVGEGT. The chain's CDR3 is CASSYTLQAFSNQPQHF. In nucleotides, the CDR3 is TGTGCCAGCAGTTACACCTTACAGGCATTTAGCAATCAGCCCCAGCATTTT.

This clonotype was detected a few times. This rearrangement joins TRBV6-2 or TRBV6-3 to TRBJ2-7; 12 bases are shared with TRBD2. CDR1 is MNHEY, CDR2 SVGEGT, per germline. V shed 0 bases and J 9 bases; nucleotides not matched to a gene: 6. The CDR3 covers 15 residues. The CDR3 nucleotides are TGTGCCAGCAGTTACTCGGGGACTAGCGGGTTCTCGCAGTACTTC. It encodes CASSYSGTSGFSQYF.

The J gene is TRBJ2-7, the V gene TRBV20-1, with TRBD2 matching 11 bases. The germline V gene encodes CDR1 DFQATT and CDR2 SNEGSKA (reference sequence). The CDR3 is 14 amino acids. V lost 0 bases, J lost 4 bases, and 2 bases stayed unmatched. This CDR3 is CSARELAGAYEQYF. The CDR3 DNA follows: TGCAGTGCTAGAGAACTAGCGGGGGCGTACGAGCAGTACTTC.

This clonotype was observed many times. The V and J genes are TRBV7-3 and TRBJ2-3, with D uncertain. Trimming shortened V by 3 bases and J by 4 bases, and 8 bases separated the two germline ends. Per the germline V gene, CDR1 is SGHTA and CDR2 is FQGTGA. The CDR3 has 13 amino acids. The CDR3 DNA reads TGTGCCAGCAGCTTGGCAGTCCCAGATACGCAGTATTTT. This sequence encodes CASSLAVPDTQYF.

This clonotype was counted many times. The chain links TRBV20-1 to TRBJ2-5, with TRBD2 as a possible D gene (5 bases). Germline V CDR1 and CDR2: DFQATT, SNEGSKA (reference sequence). The V and J ends lost 0 bases and 4 bases respectively, with 15 bases between them. The CDR3 is 15 residues long. DNA for the CDR3: TGCAGTGCTAGAGATCGGTCGTGGGAGAGAGAGACCCAGTACTTC. This translates into CSARDRSWERETQYF.

The CDR3: CAISDGYGYTF. The CDR3 DNA follows: TGTGCCATCAGTGATGGCTATGGCTACACCTTC. This chain joins TRBV10-3 and TRBJ1-2; no clear D gene. The CDR3 has 11 residues. V lost 3 bases to trimming and J lost 4 bases, with 3 bases between them. The germline V gene has CDR1 ENHRY and CDR2 SYGVKD.

In its sample, this clonotype was seen many times. The CDR3: CASGEYSYEKLFF. CDR3 bases: TGTGCCAGCGGGGAGTACTCTTATGAAAAACTGTTTTTT. The V gene is TRBV2, the J gene TRBJ1-4; no firm D call. V was cut by 8 bases and J by 6 bases, with 13 bases left in between. Germline V gene sequence: CDR1 SNHLY, CDR2 FYNNEI. CDR3 size: 13 residues.

This clonotype occurred many times. J is TRBJ2-7 and V is TRBV6-1, with 10 bases that match TRBD1. The CDR3 sequence is 15 residues long. Trimming took 4 bases from V and 0 from J; bases not matched to a gene: 3. Germline V CDR1 and CDR2: MNHNS, SASEGT. CDR3 amino acids: CASSGRDRGSYEQYF. The CDR3 nucleotides read TGTGCCAGCAGTGGGAGGGACAGGGGCTCCTACGAGCAGTACTTC.

The table lists this clonotype with many counts. The V and J genes are TRBV6-1 and TRBJ1-1; tentative D call: TRBD1 (5 bases). Trimming left V 5 bases short and J 1 base short, with 14 bases between. CDR3 length equals 15 residues. CDR1 is MNHNS, CDR2 SASEGT, per germline. CDR3: CASSPTGGRNTEAFF. The DNA of the CDR3 is TGTGCCAGCAGTCCTACCGGGGGAAGGAACACTGAAGCTTTCTTT.

V usage is TRBV4-3 and J usage is TRBJ2-7, with 12 bases that match TRBD2. Germline CDR1 reads LGHNA; CDR2 reads YSLEER. This CDR3 has 19 amino acids. The ends lost 0 bases at V and 0 bases at J; junction bases unmatched: 9. CDR3 protein: CASSQELTSGRTSSYEQYF. CDR3 bases: TGCGCCAGCAGCCAAGAGTTGACTAGCGGGAGAACAAGCTCCTACGAGCAGTACTTC.

The gene calls are TRBV6-5 and TRBJ1-1; no firm D call. V dropped 3 bases and J dropped 3 bases, with 14 bases sitting between them. This CDR3 spans 15 amino acids. Looked up from germline, CDR1 is MNHEY and CDR2 is SVGAGI. The CDR3 nucleotides read TGTGCCAGCAGTTATGGCCAGGACGGGGACACTGAAGCTTTCTTT. Protein: CASSYGQDGDTEAFF.

The table lists this clonotype with many counts. Compared with germline, one end of the junction differs, possibly owing to a read error. This chain joins TRBV18 and TRBJ2-1, with 7 bases fitting TRBD1. The germline CDR1 and CDR2 sequences are KGHSH and LQKENI. The CDR3 has 14 amino acids. The CDR3 spells CASSSPGQINEQFF. The CDR3 bases are TGTGCCAGCTCATCACCGGGACAGATAAATGAGCAGTTCTTC.

This clonotype was observed a single time. One junction end disagrees with the germline gene, perhaps due to a read error. The chain combines TRBV7-2 with TRBJ2-1, with 7 bases matching TRBD2. CDR3 size: 16 residues. CDR1 and CDR2 (germline): SGHTA, FQGNSA. The CDR3 DNA is TGTGCCAGCAGCTACCCCGGGACTACCGCGTACAATGAGCAGCTCTTC. Its translation: CASSYPGTTAYNEQLF.

CDR3: CSAHSGGADTQYF. CDR3 DNA: TGCAGTGCTCATTCGGGGGGAGCAGATACGCAGTATTTT. The chain combines TRBV20-1 with TRBJ2-3; 7 bases align to TRBD2. The length of the CDR3 is 13 residues. V was clipped by 5 bases and J by 4 bases; unmatched bases: 6. Germline assignment: CDR1 DFQATT and CDR2 SNEGSKA (reference sequence).

The chain links TRBV6-1 to TRBJ1-2; D unresolved. The CDR3 covers 13 residues. V was clipped by 6 bases and J by 7 bases, with 15 bases between them. Germline CDR1 MNHNS, CDR2 SASEGT. The CDR3 reads CASSPEGRGGYTF. The CDR3 bases are TGTGCCAGCAGCCCTGAAGGGCGGGGTGGCTACACCTTC.

This clonotype was counted between two and nine times. The rearrangement uses TRBV9 and TRBJ2-1; TRBD2 agrees at 8 bases. Germline V gene sequence: CDR1 SGDLS, CDR2 YYNGEE. The ends lost 4 bases at V and 0 bases at J; junction bases unmatched: 9. The CDR3 is made up of 17 amino acids. CDR3 bases: TGTGCCAGCAGCTCCCGGAGGGGGACTAGCTCCTACAATGAGCAGTTCTTC. It codes for CASSSRRGTSSYNEQFF. Looking up the rest from reference TRBV9 and TRBJ2-1 gives the full variable domain: DSGVTQTPKHLITATGQRVTLRCSPRSGDLSVYWYQQSLDQGLQFLIQYYNGEERAKGNILERFSAQQFPDLHSELNLSSLELGDSALYFCASSSRRGTSSYNEQFFGPGTRLTVL.

This clonotype turned up a few times. The rearrangement links TRBV25-1 to TRBJ1-2; the D gene is possibly TRBD1 (5 bases). CDR1 and CDR2 from the germline V gene are MGHDK and SYGVNS. The V end lost 6 bases, the J end lost 0 bases, and 14 bases lay between the germline ends. The CDR3 is 15 amino acids. DNA for the CDR3: TGTGCCAGCAGCGATACGGGGCCCTCTAACTATGGCTACACCTTC. Encoded protein: CASSDTGPSNYGYTF.

In its sample, this clonotype was seen many times. The genes are TRBV24-1 and TRBJ1-5; D remains unclear. CDR1 and CDR2 (germline): KGHDR, SFDVKD. The CDR3 covers 13 residues. Trimming pared 7 bases from V and 1 base from J, leaving 7 bases between. CDR3 in amino acids: CATSSGSNQPQHF. Written as DNA, the CDR3 is TGTGCCACCAGCTCCGGAAGCAATCAGCCCCAGCATTTT.

On this clonotype itself: A much larger clonotype is one base distant, so this may be a read error. The V gene is TRBV2, the J gene TRBJ1-4; 9 nucleotides line up with TRBD1. This CDR3 is 14 amino acids long. Germline V gives CDR1 SNHLY, CDR2 FYNNEI. J was trimmed by 7 bases and V by 8 bases; bases with no gene match: 8. The CDR3 here is CASLLTGGAEKLFF. DNA of the CDR3: TGTGCCAGCCTGTTGACAGGGGGGGCTGAAAAACTGTTTTTT.

This clonotype showed up many times. This chain links TRBV5-1 with TRBJ1-2, with D perhaps matching TRBD1 (5 bases). Germline assignment: CDR1 SGHRS and CDR2 YFSETQ. Trimming stripped 6 bases from V and 7 bases from J, with 10 bases between. CDR3 length: 11 amino acids. For the CDR3, the DNA is TGCGCCAGCAAGGACGGGGCTGGCTACACCTTC. Its translation is CASKDGAGYTF.

The chain combines TRBV24-1 with TRBJ2-5; possibly TRBD1 for D (5 bases). In germline, CDR1 is KGHDR, CDR2 SFDVKD. V was pared by 5 bases and J by 1 base, with 10 bases between. The CDR3 has 14 amino acids. The CDR3 region has the DNA TGTGCCACCAGTGTCTTTCAGGGCCAAGAGACCCAGTACTTC. Translated: CATSVFQGQETQYF.

The chain couples TRBV6-1 to TRBJ1-5; a weak D match, TRBD1 (6 bases). The germline V gene encodes CDR1 MNHNS and CDR2 SASEGT. V gave up 8 bases and J gave up 3 bases, with 11 bases separating them. CDR3 length: 13 residues. CDR3 residues: CASRQDPNQPQHF. The CDR3 nucleotides read TGTGCCAGCCGACAGGACCCCAATCAGCCCCAGCATTTT.

Written as DNA, the CDR3 is TGTGCCAGCAGCCTGGGACTAGCGGAAAGCTCCTACAATGAGCAGTTCTTC. It encodes CASSLGLAESSYNEQFF. V usage is TRBV3-1 and J usage is TRBJ2-1; TRBD2 matches 11 bases. Germline CDR1 and CDR2: LGHDT and YNNKEL (reference sequence). This CDR3 region has 17 residues. V shed 4 bases, J shed 0 bases, and the junction held 5 bases outside the gene matches.

This clonotype has just a few counts. The chain links TRBV19 to TRBJ1-1; D might be TRBD1 (5 bases). This CDR3 has 15 amino acids. The germline V gene has CDR1 LNHDA and CDR2 SQIVND (reference sequence). The V end was cut by 5 bases, the J end by 0 bases, with 13 bases between. DNA of the CDR3: TGTGCCAGTAGTGTTGGGGCTACAGTGAACACTGAAGCTTTCTTT. It translates to CASSVGATVNTEAFF.

This rearrangement joins TRBV3-1 to TRBJ2-3; 13 nucleotides line up with TRBD2. The germline gives CDR1 LGHDT, CDR2 YNNKEL (reference sequence). The junction had 2 bases not matched to a gene; V was cut back by 1 base and J by 1 base. The CDR3 totals 17 residues. The CDR3 DNA reads TGTGCCAGCAGCCAAGGACTAGCGGGGGGAGGCACAGATACGCAGTATTTT. Translation: CASSQGLAGGGTDTQYF.